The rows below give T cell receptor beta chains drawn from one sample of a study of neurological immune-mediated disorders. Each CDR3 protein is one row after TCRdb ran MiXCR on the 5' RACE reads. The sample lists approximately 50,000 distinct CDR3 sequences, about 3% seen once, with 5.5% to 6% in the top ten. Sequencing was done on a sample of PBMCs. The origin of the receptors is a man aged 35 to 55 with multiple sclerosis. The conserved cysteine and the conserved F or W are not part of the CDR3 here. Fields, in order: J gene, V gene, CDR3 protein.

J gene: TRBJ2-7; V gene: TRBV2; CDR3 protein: ASSDAGQRISYEQY
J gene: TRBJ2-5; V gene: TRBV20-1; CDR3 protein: SASWLETQY
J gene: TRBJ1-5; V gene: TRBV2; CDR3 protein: ASSDFLGGGGNQPQH
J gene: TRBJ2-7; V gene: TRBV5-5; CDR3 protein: ASSLAGISAEQY
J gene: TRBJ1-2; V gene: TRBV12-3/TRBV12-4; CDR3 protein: ASRVTGFYGYT
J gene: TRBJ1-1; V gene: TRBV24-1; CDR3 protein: ATSYDRNTEAF
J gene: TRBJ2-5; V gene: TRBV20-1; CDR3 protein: SARSAQGAKETQY
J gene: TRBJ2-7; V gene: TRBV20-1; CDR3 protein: SAPRATSGYYEQY
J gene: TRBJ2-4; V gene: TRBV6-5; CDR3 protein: ASTPNGGGGGDIQY
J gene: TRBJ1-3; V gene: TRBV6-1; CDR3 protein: ASWDRASGNTIY
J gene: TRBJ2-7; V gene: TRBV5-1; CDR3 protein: ASSAGQTLYEQY
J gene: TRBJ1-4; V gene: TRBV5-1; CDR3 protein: ASSFGADNEKLF
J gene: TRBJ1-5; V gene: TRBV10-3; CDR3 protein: ATHPGTGLNQPQH
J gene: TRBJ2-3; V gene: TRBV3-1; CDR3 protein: ASSQDPGTSGDTQY
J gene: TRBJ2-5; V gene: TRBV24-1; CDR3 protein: ATSEAAGGHETQY
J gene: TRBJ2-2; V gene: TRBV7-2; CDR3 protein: ASSRGLAGGPRAGELF
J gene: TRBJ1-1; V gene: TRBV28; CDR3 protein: ASIFRGLGTEAF
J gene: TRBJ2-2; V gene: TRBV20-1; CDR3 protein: SAPGLTNTGELF
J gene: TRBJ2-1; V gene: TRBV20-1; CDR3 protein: SAPGLLPYNEQF
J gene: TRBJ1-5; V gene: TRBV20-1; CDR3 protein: SARVGYGTDSQPQH
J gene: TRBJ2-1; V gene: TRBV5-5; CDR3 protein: ASSGQGAREQF
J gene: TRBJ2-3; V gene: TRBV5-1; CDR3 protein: ASSSPGRTGSTDTQY
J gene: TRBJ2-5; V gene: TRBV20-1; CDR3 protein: SARSLAGGPEETQY
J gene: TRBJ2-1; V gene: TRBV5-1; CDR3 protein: ASSSNGLNEQF
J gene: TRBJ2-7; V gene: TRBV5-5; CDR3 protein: ASSSRTGIDEQY
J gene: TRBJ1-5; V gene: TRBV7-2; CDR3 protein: ASAPYNQPQH
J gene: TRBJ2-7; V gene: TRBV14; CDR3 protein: ASSQAFARGEQY
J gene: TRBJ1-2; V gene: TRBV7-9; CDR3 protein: ASSFAPGGSDGYT
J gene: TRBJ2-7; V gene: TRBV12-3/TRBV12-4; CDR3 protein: ASSFAGYEQY
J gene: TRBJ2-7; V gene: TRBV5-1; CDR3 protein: ASSLVQGQGEQY
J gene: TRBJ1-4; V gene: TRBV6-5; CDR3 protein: ASSYRGGADEKLF
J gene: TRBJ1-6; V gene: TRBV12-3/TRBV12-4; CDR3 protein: ASSFGQTNNSPLN
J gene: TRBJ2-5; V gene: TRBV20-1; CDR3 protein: SARRAETQY
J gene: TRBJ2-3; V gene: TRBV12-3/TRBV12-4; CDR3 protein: ASSFWGTDTQY
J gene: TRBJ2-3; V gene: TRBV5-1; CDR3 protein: ASSLSGGGTDTQY
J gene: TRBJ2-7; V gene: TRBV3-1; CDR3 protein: ASSLSGTGHSYEQY
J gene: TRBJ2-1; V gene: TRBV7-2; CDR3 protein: ASSLDGGASNEQF
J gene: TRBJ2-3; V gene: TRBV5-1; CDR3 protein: ASRQDWTDTQY
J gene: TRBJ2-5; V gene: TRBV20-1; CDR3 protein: SAYGPGQKETQY
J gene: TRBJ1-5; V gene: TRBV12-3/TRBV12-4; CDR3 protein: ASRRPGTGIQPQH
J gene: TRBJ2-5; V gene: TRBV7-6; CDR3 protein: ASSLVSPGGTQY
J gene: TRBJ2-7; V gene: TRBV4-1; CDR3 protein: ASSPLKRQCSYEQY
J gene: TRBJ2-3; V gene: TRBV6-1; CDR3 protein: ASSERTDTQY
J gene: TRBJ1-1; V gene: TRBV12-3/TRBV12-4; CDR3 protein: ASRPDGGNTEAF
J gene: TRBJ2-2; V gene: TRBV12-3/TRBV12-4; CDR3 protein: ASSLFGGDTGELF
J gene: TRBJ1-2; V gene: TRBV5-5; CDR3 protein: ASSSTVGKRLNYGYT
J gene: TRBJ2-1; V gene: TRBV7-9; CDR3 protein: AGSQTGAYNEQF
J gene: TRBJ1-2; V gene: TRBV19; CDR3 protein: ASSRDRDYGYT
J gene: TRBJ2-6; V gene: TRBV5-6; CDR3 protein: ASSPDSSGANVLT
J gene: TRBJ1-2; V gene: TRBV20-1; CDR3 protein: SAREGYGYT
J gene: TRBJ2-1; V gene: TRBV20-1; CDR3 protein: SVGDRGQSFSLYNEQF